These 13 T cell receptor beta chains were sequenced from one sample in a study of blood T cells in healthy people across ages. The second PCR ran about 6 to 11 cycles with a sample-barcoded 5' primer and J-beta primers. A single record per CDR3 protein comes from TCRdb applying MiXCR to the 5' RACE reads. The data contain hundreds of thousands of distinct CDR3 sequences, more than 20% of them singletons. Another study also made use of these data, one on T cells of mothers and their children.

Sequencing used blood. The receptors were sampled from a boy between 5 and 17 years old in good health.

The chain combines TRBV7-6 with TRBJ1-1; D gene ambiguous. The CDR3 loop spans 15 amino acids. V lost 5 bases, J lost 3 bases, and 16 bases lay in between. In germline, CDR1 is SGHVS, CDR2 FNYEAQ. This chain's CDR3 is CASSTEGLEYTEAFF. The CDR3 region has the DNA TGTGCCAGCAGCACCGAAGGACTAGAGTACACTGAAGCTTTCTTT.

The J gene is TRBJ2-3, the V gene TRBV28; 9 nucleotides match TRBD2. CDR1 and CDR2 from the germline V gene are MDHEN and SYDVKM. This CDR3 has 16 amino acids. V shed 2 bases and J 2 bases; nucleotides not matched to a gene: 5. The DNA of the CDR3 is TGTGCCAGCAGTTTACGACTAGCGGAGGACACAGATACGCAGTATTTT. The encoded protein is CASSLRLAEDTDTQYF. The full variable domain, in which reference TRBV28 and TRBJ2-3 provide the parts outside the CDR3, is DVKVTQSSRYLVKRTGEKVFLECVQDMDHENMFWYRQDPGLGLRLIYFSYDVKMKEKGDIPEGYSVSREKKERFSLILESASTNQTSMYLCASSLRLAEDTDTQYFGPGTRLTVL.

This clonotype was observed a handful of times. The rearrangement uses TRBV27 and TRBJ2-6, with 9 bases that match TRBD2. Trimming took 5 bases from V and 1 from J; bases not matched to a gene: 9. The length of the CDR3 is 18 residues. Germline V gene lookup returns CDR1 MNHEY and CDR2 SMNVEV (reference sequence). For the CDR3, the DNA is TGTGCCAGCAGTCCCCGTGGCGGGGGGGAATCTGGGGCCAACGTCCTGACTTTC. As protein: CASSPRGGGESGANVLTF.

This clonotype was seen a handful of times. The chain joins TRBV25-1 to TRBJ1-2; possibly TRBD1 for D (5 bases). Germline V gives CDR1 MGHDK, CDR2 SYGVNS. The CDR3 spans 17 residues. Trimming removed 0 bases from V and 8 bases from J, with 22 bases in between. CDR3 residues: CASSEYSAGRTLGGYTF. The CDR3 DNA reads TGTGCCAGCAGTGAATATTCGGCGGGACGGACTCTCGGAGGCTACACCTTC.

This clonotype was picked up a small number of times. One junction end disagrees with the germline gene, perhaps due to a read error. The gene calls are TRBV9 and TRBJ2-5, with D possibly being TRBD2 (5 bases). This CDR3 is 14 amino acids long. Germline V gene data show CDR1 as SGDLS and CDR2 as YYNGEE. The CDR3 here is CASSVDIGEETQYF. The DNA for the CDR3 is TGCGCCAGCAGCGTTGATATCGGGGAGGAGACCCAGTACTTC. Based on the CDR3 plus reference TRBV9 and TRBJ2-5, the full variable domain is DSGVTQTPKHLITATGQRVTLRCSPRSGDLSVYWYQQSLDQGLQFLIQYYNGEERAKGNILERFSAQQFPDLHSELNLSSLELGDSALYFCASSVDIGEETQYFGPGTRLLVL.

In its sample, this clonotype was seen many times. DNA of the CDR3: TGTGCCAGCAGCCTTGGACAGACCTACAATGAGCAGTTCTTC. Translating it yields CASSLGQTYNEQFF. V and J are TRBV6-2 or TRBV6-3 and TRBJ2-1, with D possibly matching TRBD1 (6 bases). V gave up 6 bases and J gave up 2 bases, with 11 bases separating them. This CDR3 contains 14 residues. The germline V gene encodes CDR1 MNHEY and CDR2 SVGEGT.

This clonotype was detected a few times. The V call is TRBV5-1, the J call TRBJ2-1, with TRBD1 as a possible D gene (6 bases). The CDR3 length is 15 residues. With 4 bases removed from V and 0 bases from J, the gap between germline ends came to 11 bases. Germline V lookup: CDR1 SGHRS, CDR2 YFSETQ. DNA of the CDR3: TGCGCCAGCAGCATTGGACAGAACTCCTACAATGAGCAGTTCTTC. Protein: CASSIGQNSYNEQFF.

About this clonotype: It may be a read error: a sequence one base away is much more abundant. For the CDR3, the DNA is TGTGCCATCAGGGGGCGGGACCCAAGGGACACTGGAGCTTTCTTT. Translation: CAIRGRDPRDTGAFF. This chain links TRBV10-3 with TRBJ1-1; TRBD1 is a possible D gene (6 bases). The germline CDR1 and CDR2 sequences are ENHRY and SYGVKD. The CDR3 loop spans 15 amino acids.

The CDR3 spells CASSVASGGSTGELFF. CDR3 sequence (DNA): TGTGCCAGCAGCGTAGCAAGCGGGGGATCAACCGGGGAGCTGTTTTTT. The chain links TRBV9 to TRBJ2-2; 8 positions match TRBD2. V dropped 0 bases and J dropped 5; count of bases not matched to a gene: 6. This CDR3 contains 16 residues. From germline, CDR1 is SGDLS and CDR2 YYNGEE.

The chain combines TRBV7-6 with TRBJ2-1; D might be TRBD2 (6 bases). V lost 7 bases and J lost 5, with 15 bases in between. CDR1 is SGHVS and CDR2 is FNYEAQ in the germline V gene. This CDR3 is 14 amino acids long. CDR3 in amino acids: CASKETGVNNEQFF. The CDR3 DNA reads TGTGCCAGCAAGGAAACGGGGGTGAACAATGAGCAGTTCTTC. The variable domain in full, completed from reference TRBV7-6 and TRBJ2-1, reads GAGVSQSPRYKVTKRGQDVALRCDPISGHVSLYWYRQALGQGPEFLTYFNYEAQQDKSGLPNDRFSAERPEGSISTLTIQRTEQRDSAMYRCASKETGVNNEQFFGPGTRLTVL.

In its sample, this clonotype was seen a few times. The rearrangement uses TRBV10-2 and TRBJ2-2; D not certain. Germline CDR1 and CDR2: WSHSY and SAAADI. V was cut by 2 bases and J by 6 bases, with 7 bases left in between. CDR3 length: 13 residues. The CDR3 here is CASSEDSSGELFF. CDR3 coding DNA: TGCGCCAGCAGTGAGGATAGTTCCGGGGAGCTGTTTTTT.

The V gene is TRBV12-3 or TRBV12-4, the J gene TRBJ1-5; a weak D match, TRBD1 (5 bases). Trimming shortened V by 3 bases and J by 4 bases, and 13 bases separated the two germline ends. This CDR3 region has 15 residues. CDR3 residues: CASSLEGKGNQPQHF. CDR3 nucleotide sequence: TGTGCCAGCAGTTTGGAGGGTAAGGGGAATCAGCCCCAGCATTTT.

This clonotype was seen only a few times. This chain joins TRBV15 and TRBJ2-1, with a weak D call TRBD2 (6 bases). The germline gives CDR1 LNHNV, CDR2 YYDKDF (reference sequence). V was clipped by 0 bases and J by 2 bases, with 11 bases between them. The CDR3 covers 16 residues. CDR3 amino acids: CATSRDRASAYNEQFF. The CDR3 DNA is TGTGCCACCAGCAGAGATCGCGCTAGCGCCTACAATGAGCAGTTCTTC.